This T cell receptor beta chain is from a study of metastatic and nonmetastatic thyroid tumors (dated by TCRdb to the early 2020s). A note on the overall study: Repertoires were compared across peripheral blood and tumor or nodule tissue samples from malignant and benign thyroid patients.

None of the patients had been given any treatment before thyroid surgery. Using T-cell receptor beta sequencing, the study looked back at clinical samples from patients collected from 2012 to 2018. Broader findings and caveats from the paper: In both blood and tumor samples, malignant tumors were reported to have significantly higher TCR beta diversity than benign nodules.

Including cysteine and phenylalanine, the CDR3 has 16 amino acids. Only the CDR3 portion is preserved as DNA: 48 bases, with reading frame beginning at the first base. V loses 3 bases of germline sequence and J loses 2 bases, and the interval between the two ends is 11 bases. The library was obtained by PCR. The sequencer was an Illumina HiSeq 4000. High-throughput sequencing was used to profile the TCR beta-chain CDR3 region of every patient. The source study handled its data this way. Drawing on CDR3 differences between clinicopathological groups, the researchers built a classifier meant to tell apart patients with distant-metastatic papillary thyroid cancer. The Shannon index was used to measure repertoire diversity, and the Morisita-Horn index was used to measure how similar tumor and blood repertoires were. In-frame beta chains were kept once TCRdb had trimmed the public reads at Q25 with fastp and called clones with MiXCR. The V and J calls and clone size come from TCRdb's table, not from the authors' own analysis. This sample has about 14,000 clones in its table, and under 35% of those were observed once. The ten largest clonotypes hold about 4% of the sample.

This clone came up many times. There is no known antigen for this receptor. No qualities accompany the bases; no much larger clone lies one base away. This clonotype was sampled from a female donor with papillary thyroid cancer or a benign thyroid nodule (not recorded which). Some clones in this sample may be carry-over from other donors' samples. The sequencing input was blood. This chain is built from TRBV12-3 or TRBV12-4 and TRBJ2-6, with a tentative D gene TRBD2 over 7 matching bases. The CDR3 reads as follows: CASSLGGAAGANVLTF. The DNA is as follows: TGTGCCAGCAGTTTGGGGGGGGCCGCTGGGGCCAACGTCCTGACTTTC.